This TCR beta chain was recorded in a study of T cell responses to AZD1222 COVID-19 vaccine. Study-wide results and limits: There were mostly white British donors and more females than males, and clonal diversity was possibly underestimated. Regions 160-218 and 743-854 held dominance among vaccine-associated CD4 TCRs, which spanned spike.

Comments on this clone: Its antigen remains unknown.

Trimming at V came to 1 base and at J to 0 bases, leaving 6 bases not matched to a gene. The CDR3 runs to 17 residues. The V gene's germline CDR1 is LGHDT and CDR2 YNNKEL (reference sequence). Profiling relied on immunoSEQ multiplex PCR, and the TCRdb table lists in-frame clones only, not all of them. Of about 79,000 clones in the sample, 80% to 90% were seen once. The chain uses TRBV3-1 (or the pseudogene TRBV3-2) and TRBJ2-1; 7 bases are shared with TRBD2. Sequencing used peripheral blood, obtained 28 days after the second AZD1222 dose. The sequence derives from an adult who received the AZD1222 COVID-19 vaccine. The CDR3 loop reads CASSQVGLGSSYNEQFF. DNA for the CDR3: TGTGCCAGCAGCCAAGTCGGACTAGGAAGCTCCTACAATGAGCAGTTCTTC.